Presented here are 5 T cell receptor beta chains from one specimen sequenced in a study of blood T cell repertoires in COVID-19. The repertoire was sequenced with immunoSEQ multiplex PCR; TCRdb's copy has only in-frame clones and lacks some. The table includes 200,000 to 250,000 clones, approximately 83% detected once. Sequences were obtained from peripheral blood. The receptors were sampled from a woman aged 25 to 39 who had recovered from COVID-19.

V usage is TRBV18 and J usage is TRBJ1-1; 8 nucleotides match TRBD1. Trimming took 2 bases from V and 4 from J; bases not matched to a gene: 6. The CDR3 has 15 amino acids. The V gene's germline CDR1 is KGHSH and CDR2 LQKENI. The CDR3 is CASSPGQGMATEAFF. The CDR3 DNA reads TGTGCCAGCTCACCAGGACAGGGTATGGCCACTGAAGCTTTCTTT.

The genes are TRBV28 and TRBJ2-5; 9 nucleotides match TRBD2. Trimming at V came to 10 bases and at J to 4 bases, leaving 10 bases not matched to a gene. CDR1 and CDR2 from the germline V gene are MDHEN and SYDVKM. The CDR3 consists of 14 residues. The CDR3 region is CAISAGGWGETQYF. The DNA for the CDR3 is TGTGCCATCTCAGCGGGAGGATGGGGAGAGACCCAGTACTTC.

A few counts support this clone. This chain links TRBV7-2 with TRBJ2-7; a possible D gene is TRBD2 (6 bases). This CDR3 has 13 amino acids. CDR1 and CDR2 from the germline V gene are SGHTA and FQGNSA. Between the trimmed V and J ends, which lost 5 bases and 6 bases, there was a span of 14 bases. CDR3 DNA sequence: TGTGCCAGCAGCACACAAGGAGGGCTCGAGCAGTACTTC. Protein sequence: CASSTQGGLEQYF. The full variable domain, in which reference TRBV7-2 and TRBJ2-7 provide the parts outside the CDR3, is GAGVSQSPSNKVTEKGKDVELRCDPISGHTALYWYRQSLGQGLEFLIYFQGNSAPDKSGLPSDRFSAERTGGSVSTLTIQRTQQEDSAVYLCASSTQGGLEQYFGPGTRLTVT.

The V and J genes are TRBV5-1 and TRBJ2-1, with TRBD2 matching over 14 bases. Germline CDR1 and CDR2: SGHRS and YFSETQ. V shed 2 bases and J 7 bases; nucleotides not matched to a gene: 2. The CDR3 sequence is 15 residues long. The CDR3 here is CASSFGLAGGNEQFF. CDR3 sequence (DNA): TGCGCCAGCAGCTTTGGACTAGCGGGGGGTAATGAGCAGTTCTTC.

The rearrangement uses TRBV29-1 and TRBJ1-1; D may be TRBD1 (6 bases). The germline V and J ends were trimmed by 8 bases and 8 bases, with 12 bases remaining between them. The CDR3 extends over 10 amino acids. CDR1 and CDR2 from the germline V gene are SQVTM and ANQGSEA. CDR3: CSSGQPEAFF. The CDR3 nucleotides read TGCAGCTCAGGACAGCCGGAAGCTTTCTTT.